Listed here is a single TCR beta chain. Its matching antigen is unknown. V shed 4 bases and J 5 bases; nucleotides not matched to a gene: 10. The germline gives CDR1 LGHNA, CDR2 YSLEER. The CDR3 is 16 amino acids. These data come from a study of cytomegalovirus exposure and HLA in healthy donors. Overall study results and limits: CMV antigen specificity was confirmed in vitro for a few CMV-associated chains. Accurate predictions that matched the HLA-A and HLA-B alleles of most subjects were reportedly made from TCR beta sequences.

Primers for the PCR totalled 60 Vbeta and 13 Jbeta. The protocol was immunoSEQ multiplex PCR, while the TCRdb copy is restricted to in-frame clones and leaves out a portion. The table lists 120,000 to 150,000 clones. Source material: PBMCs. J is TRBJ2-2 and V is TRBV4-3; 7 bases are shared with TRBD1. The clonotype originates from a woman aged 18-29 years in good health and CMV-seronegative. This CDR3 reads CASSRIYRGGTGELFF. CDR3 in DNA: TGCGCCAGCAGCCGGATCTACAGGGGCGGGACCGGGGAGCTGTTTTTT.